A selection of T cell receptor beta chains follows, all from one sample in a study of vaccination and CD4 T cells after COVID-19. Their antigen targets remain unknown. TCRdb reanalysed the PCR reads using MiXCR and keeps one entry per CDR3 protein. The sample consists of tens of thousands of distinct CDR3 sequences, 66% of them appearing once. The sample consisted of CD4+ T cells from blood, cultured in vitro. These TCRs come from a human donor who had recovered from COVID-19. CDR3s include the opening cysteine and the closing phenylalanine or tryptophan. The D gene is left open where the match is weak. Clone size is given for some rows only: seen once, a few or many times, or a class if the clone is expanded.

TRBV7-2,TRBJ1-5,.,14,.,CASSLGTSNQPQHF,TGTGCCAGCAGCTTAGGGACGAGCAATCAGCCCCAGCATTTT
TRBV2,TRBJ1-6,.,13,.,CASRGPGDSPLHF,TGTGCCAGCAGAGGACCGGGAGATTCACCCCTCCACTTT
TRBV7-3,TRBJ2-3,.,14,TRBD1,CASSLGQGIDTQYF,TGTGCCAGCAGCCTAGGACAGGGAATAGATACGCAGTATTTT
TRBV6-1,TRBJ1-6,.,13,.,CASRTESNSPLHF,TGTGCCAGCAGGACAGAGAGTAATTCACCCCTCCACTTT
TRBV20-1,TRBJ1-3,.,11,TRBD1,CSASDRDTIYF,TGCAGTGCAAGTGACAGGGATACCATATATTTT
TRBV20-1,TRBJ2-1,.,11,.,CSASGPNEQFF,TGCAGTGCTAGCGGGCCCAATGAGCAGTTCTTC
TRBV20-1,TRBJ1-1,few,14,.,CSARLRRSNTEAFF,TGCAGTGCTAGATTACGGCGGAGTAACACTGAAGCTTTCTTT
TRBV5-3,TRBJ1-4,.,14,TRBD1,CASSGTGYDEKLFF,TGTGCCTCATCCGGGACAGGGTACGATGAAAAACTGTTTTTT
TRBV7-8,TRBJ2-2,few,10,.,CASAIRELFF,TGTGCCAGCGCAATCCGGGAGCTGTTTTTT
TRBV7-8,TRBJ2-2,.,12,.,CASSYITGELFF,TGTGCCAGCAGCTACATCACCGGGGAGCTGTTTTTT
TRBV29-1,TRBJ2-3,.,15,TRBD2,CSVEDRVAGVDTQYF,TGCAGCGTTGAAGATAGGGTAGCGGGAGTAGATACGCAGTATTTT
TRBV19,TRBJ1-5,.,12,.,CASSTSSGPQHF,TGTGCCAGTAGTACAAGTAGTGGGCCCCAGCATTTT
TRBV7-2,TRBJ1-5,.,13,.,CASSRTSNQPQHF,TGTGCCAGCAGCAGAACTTCCAATCAGCCCCAGCATTTT
TRBV27,TRBJ1-5,.,19,TRBD1,CASSTTIGTGQEKVQPQHF,TGTGCCAGCAGTACGACGATTGGGACAGGGCAAGAGAAGGTTCAGCCCCAGCATTTT
TRBV6-1,TRBJ1-2,once,15,.,CASSKNRDANYGYTF,TGTGCCAGCAGTAAGAACCGGGATGCCAACTATGGCTACACCTTC
TRBV20-1,TRBJ1-1,.,12,TRBD1,CSVGQGNTEAFF,TGCAGCGTTGGACAGGGGAACACTGAAGCTTTCTTT
TRBV6-1,TRBJ2-7,.,14,TRBD1,CASSIGQGGYEQYF,TGTGCCAGCAGTATCGGACAGGGGGGGTACGAGCAGTACTTC